The clone carrying this TCR beta chain was found a few times. TCRdb re-analysed the RT-PCR reads in MiXCR, keeping a single row per CDR3 protein. Of some 200,000 distinct CDR3 sequences in the sample, 35% to 50% were seen once. This sample is part of a study of patients and donors after allogeneic stem cell transplantation. From germline, CDR1 is SGDLS and CDR2 YYNGEE. Trimming pared 1 base from V and 2 bases from J, leaving 9 bases between. The CDR3 is 15 amino acids. The clonotype comes from a human donor who was either an allogeneic HSCT recipient or a stem cell or donor lymphocyte infusion donor (not recorded which). It is not recorded whose cells these are; they may come from a transplant donor. This sequence joins TRBV9 and TRBJ2-2; D uncertain. The sample comprised blood, either unsorted or a sorted T cell fraction (not recorded which). CDR3 nucleotides: TGTGCCAGCAGCGTACTCGCGATTAACACCGGGGAGCTGTTTTTT. It yields the protein CASSVLAINTGELFF.